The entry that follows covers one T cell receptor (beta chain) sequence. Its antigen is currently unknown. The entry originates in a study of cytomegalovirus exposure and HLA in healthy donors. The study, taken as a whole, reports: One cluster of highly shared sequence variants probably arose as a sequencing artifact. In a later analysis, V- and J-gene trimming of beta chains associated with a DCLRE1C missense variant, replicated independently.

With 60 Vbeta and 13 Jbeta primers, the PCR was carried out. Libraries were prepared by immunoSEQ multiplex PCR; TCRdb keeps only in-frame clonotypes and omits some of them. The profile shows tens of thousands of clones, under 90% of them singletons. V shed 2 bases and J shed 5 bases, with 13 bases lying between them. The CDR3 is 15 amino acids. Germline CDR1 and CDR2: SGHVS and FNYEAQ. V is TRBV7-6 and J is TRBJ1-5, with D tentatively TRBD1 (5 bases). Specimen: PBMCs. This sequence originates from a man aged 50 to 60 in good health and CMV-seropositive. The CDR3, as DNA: TGTGCCAGCAGCTTACTCTCCGGGGGGGATCAGCCCCAGCATTTT. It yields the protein CASSLLSGGDQPQHF.